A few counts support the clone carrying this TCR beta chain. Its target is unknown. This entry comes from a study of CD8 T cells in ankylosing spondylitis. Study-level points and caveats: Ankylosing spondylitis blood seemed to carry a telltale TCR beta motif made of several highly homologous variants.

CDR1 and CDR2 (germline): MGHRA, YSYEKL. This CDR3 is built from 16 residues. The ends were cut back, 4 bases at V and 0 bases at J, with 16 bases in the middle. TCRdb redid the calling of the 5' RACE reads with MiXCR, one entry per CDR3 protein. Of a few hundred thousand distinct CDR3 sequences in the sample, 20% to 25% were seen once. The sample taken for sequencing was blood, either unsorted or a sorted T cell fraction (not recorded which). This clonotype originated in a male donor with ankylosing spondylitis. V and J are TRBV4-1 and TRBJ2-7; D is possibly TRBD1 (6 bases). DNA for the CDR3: TGCGCCAGCAGCCGAACGAAGAGACAGGACTCCTACGAGCAGTACTTC. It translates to CASSRTKRQDSYEQYF.